This T cell receptor (beta chain) was retrieved from a study of blood T cell repertoires in COVID-19. Turning to the study itself: From the United States, Italy and Spain came samples of acute and convalescent COVID-19.

Clones were read by immunoSEQ multiplex PCR, and TCRdb kept only the in-frame ones, dropping some. The sample records roughly 290,000 clones, almost 90% being singletons. The cohort comprised adults aged about 18 to 90 years residing in 20 to 30 US areas. Participants reported their clinical history, and cohort assignment relied on those reports. This CDR3 contains 13 residues. The ends were cut back, 5 bases at V and 0 bases at J, with 4 bases in the middle. Germline CDR1 KGHDR, CDR2 SFDVKD. The source material was PBMCs or T cells enriched from blood (not recorded which). This TCR was recovered from a woman under 30 with acute COVID-19. The chain carries TRBV24-1 and TRBJ1-5, with D unresolved. The CDR3 nucleotides read TGTGCCACCAGTGGAGGTAGCAATCAGCCCCAGCATTTT. This translates into CATSGGSNQPQHF.